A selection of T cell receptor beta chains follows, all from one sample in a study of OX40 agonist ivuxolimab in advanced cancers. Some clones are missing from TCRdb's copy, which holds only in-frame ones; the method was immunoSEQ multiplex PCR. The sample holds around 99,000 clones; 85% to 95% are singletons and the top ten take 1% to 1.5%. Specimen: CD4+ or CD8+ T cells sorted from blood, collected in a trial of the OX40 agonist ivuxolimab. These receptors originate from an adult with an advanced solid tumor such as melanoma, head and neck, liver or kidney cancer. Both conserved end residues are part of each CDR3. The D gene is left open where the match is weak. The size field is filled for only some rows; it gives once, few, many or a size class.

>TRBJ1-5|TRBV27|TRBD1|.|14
TGTGCCAGCAGTCCGGACAGGTCCAATCAGCCCCAGCATTTT
CASSPDRSNQPQHF
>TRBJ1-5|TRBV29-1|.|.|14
TGCAGCGTTTCGGCAGGCAGAGGCAATCAGCCCCAGCATTTT
CSVSAGRGNQPQHF
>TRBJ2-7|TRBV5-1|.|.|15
TGCGCCAGCAGCTTGGAGGGAGGGGGGATAGACGAGCAGTACTTC
CASSLEGGGIDEQYF
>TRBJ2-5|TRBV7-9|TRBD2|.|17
TGTGCCAGCAGCTTAGGGGTAGCGGGAGGTTTGGGAGAGACCCAGTACTTC
CASSLGVAGGLGETQYF
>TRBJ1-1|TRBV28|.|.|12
TGTGCCAGCAGTTTTGTGAACACTGAAGCTTTCTTT
CASSFVNTEAFF
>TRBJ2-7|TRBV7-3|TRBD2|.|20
TGTGCCAGCAGCTTAATTAGGGGGTCAACTAGCGGGAGATTCAGTCGCGAGCAGTACTTC
CASSLIRGSTSGRFSREQYF
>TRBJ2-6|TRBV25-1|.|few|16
TGTGCCAGCAGTGACACCCCGGCGACCCGGGCCAACGTCCTGACTTTC
CASSDTPATRANVLTF
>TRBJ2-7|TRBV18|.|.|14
TGTGCCAGCTCACCCCGGGACCGTGCCTACGAGCAGTACTTC
CASSPRDRAYEQYF
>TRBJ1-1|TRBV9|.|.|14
TGTGCCAGCAGCCCCCAGACAGATTACACTGAAGCTTTCTTT
CASSPQTDYTEAFF
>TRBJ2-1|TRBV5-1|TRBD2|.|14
TGCGCCAGCAGCCTAGCGGGAGACTACAATGAGCAGTTCTTC
CASSLAGDYNEQFF
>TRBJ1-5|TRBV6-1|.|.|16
TGTGCCAGCAGTGATGTCCGATCCCATAGCAATCAGCCCCAGCATTTT
CASSDVRSHSNQPQHF
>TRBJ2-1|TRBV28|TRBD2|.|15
TGTGCCAGCAGTTTGCTAGGACTAGCGGACAATGAGCAGTTCTTC
CASSLLGLADNEQFF
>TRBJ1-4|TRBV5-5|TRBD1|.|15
TGTGCCAGCAGTTTGACAGGGGGCATGGGTGAAAAACTGTTTTTT
CASSLTGGMGEKLFF
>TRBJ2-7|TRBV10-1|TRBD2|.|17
TGCGCCAGCAGCGGACCCTTGACTAGCGGGAGGAGGTACGAGCAGTACTTC
CASSGPLTSGRRYEQYF
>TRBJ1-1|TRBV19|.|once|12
TGTGCCAGTAGTAGGGGAAACACTGAAGCTTTCTTT
CASSRGNTEAFF
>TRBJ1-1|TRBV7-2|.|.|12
TGTGCCAGCAGCTCCTTGAGCACTGAAGCTTTCTTT
CASSSLSTEAFF
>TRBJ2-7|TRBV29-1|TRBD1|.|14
TGCAGCGTTGAAGTAGGGGGACAGTTGGACGAGCAGTACTTC
CSVEVGGQLDEQYF
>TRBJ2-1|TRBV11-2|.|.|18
TGTGCCAGCAGACCTCTTCGATTGAGCGGGCGCTCCTACAATGAGCAGTTCTTC
CASRPLRLSGRSYNEQFF
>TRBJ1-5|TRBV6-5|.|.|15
TGTGCCAGCAGTCGGGACAAGCAAGACAATCAGCCCCAGCATTTT
CASSRDKQDNQPQHF
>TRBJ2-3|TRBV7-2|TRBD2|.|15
TGTGCCAGCAGCCAAGTAGGTAGCGGGAAGGATACGCAGTATTTT
CASSQVGSGKDTQYF
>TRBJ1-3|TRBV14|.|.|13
TGTGCCAGCAGCCCGCTGGGAAGAAACACCATATATTTT
CASSPLGRNTIYF
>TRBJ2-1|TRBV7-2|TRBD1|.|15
TGTGCCAGCAGCTTAGGAGGACAGGGTTTCAATGAGCAGTTCTTC
CASSLGGQGFNEQFF
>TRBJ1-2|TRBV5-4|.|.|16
TGTGCCAGCAGCTTGGACGGGGGGCACAATGCATTCGGCTACACCTTC
CASSLDGGHNAFGYTF
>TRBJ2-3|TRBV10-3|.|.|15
TGTGCCATCAGTGATGCCTCGGGTAGCACAGATACGCAGTATTTT
CAISDASGSTDTQYF
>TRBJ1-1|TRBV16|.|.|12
TGTGCCAGCAGCCCCAGTGGGACTGAAGCTTTCTTT
CASSPSGTEAFF
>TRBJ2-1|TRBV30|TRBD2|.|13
TGTGCCTGGACTAGCGGGAGAGAAGGTGAGCAGTTCTTC
CAWTSGREGEQFF
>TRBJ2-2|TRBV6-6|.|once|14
TGTGCCAGCAGCGGTAGCGGTACCACCGGGGAGCTGTTTTTT
CASSGSGTTGELFF
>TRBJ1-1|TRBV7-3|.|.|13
TGTGCCAGCAGCCCACAATGGAACACTGAAGCTTTCTTT
CASSPQWNTEAFF
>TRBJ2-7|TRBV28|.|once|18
TGTGCCAGCAGTTTCGGGGGTTGGCCGGGAGTCATCTCCTACGAGCAGTACTTC
CASSFGGWPGVISYEQYF
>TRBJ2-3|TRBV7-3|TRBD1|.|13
TGTGCCAGCAGCTTAACCGGACAGGGCTGGCAGTATTTT
CASSLTGQGWQYF
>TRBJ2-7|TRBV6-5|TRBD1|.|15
TGTGCCAGCAGTTACTCGGGACAGCTCTCCTACGAGCAGTACTTC
CASSYSGQLSYEQYF
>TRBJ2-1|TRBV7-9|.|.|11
TGTGCCAGCAGCCACAACAATGAGCAGTTCTTC
CASSHNNEQFF
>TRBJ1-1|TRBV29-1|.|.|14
TGCAGCGTTGCTCTGCCGGCGGGGAACACTGAAGCTTTCTTT
CSVALPAGNTEAFF